Listed below are T cell receptor beta chains from one sample, sequenced in a study of cytomegalovirus exposure and HLA in healthy donors. Sequencing used immunoSEQ multiplex PCR; TCRdb keeps in-frame clones, though not all of them. Seen here are approximately 140,000 clones, 75% to 80% observed once, and the top ten hold 1.6%. The sequenced sample consisted of PBMCs. The source of these receptors is a female donor in good health and CMV-seronegative. The CDR3 runs from the conserved cysteine through the conserved F or W. Each record gives: V gene, CDR3 length, D gene, J gene, clone size, CDR3 DNA, CDR3 protein. A D gene is named only where the DNA matches it firmly. Some rows have no size entry. The others give once, few or many, or a class for an expanded clone.

>TRBV29-1|12|NA|TRBJ2-1|NA
TGCAGCGTTGATGGGGGGTACAATGAGCAGTTCTTC
CSVDGGYNEQFF
>TRBV18|14|TRBD1|TRBJ1-2|few
TGTGCCAGCTCACCCGGGACAGCTAACTATGGCTACACCTTC
CASSPGTANYGYTF
>TRBV6-1|15|NA|TRBJ2-7|NA
TGTGCCAGCAGTGAAGACTACAGAAGGGGGTACGAGCAGTACTTC
CASSEDYRRGYEQYF
>TRBV5-4|14|TRBD1|TRBJ2-1|NA
TGTGCCAGCAGCGCAAGACAGGGTATCGATGAGCAGTTCTTC
CASSARQGIDEQFF
>TRBV28|15|NA|TRBJ1-2|NA
TGTGCCAGCAAAACCGGCGGGCGGGGCGACTATGGCTACACCTTC
CASKTGGRGDYGYTF
>TRBV6-5|13|NA|TRBJ2-5|NA
TGTGCCAGCAGTTACGGTGGGCGAGAGACCCAGTACTTC
CASSYGGRETQYF
>TRBV13|15|NA|TRBJ1-2|NA
TGTGCCAGCAGCTCAGGTCCACAGGGTTTTAAAGGCTACCCCTTC
CASSSGPQGFKGYPF
>TRBV5-4|16|TRBD2|TRBJ2-7|few
TGTGCCAGCAGCTTGAGGAGCGGGGGGGCGTGGTACGAGCAGTACTTC
CASSLRSGGAWYEQYF
>TRBV7-9|14|NA|TRBJ2-1|once
TGTGCCAGCAGCCCCCGGGTTATTTACAATGAGCAGTTCTTC
CASSPRVIYNEQFF
>TRBV11-2|15|NA|TRBJ2-7|NA
TGTGCCAGCAGCCCCTTGGGAGTCGTGGCCCACGAGCAGTACTTC
CASSPLGVVAHEQYF
>TRBV18|16|TRBD1|TRBJ2-3|NA
TGTGCCAGCTCACCCCCTAGACAGGGCTACACAGATACGCAGTATTTT
CASSPPRQGYTDTQYF
>TRBV7-8|16|TRBD2|TRBJ2-3|NA
TGTGCCAGCAGCTCAAAGACTAGCGGGAGAGGGAATACGCAGTATTTT
CASSSKTSGRGNTQYF
>TRBV19|16|TRBD2|TRBJ2-5|NA
TGTGCCAGTAGTCCATGGACTAGCGGGTTCCAAGAGACCCAGTACTTC
CASSPWTSGFQETQYF
>TRBV11-2|16|TRBD1|TRBJ1-1|NA
TGTGCCAGCAGCTTAGGGGTTAGGCAGGGGGCAACTGAAGCTTTCTTT
CASSLGVRQGATEAFF
>TRBV6-5|13|TRBD2|TRBJ2-7|NA
TGTGCCAGCTACGGGGGGAGCTCCTACGAGCAGTACTTC
CASYGGSSYEQYF
>TRBV19|16|TRBD1|TRBJ1-1|NA
TGTGCCAGTAGTATTTCCCTCAGGGGGGTGAACACTGAAGCTTTCTTT
CASSISLRGVNTEAFF
>TRBV5-1|16|TRBD1|TRBJ1-2|NA
TGCGCCAGCAGGGCCCGGGACAGGGGGCGCGACTATGGCTACACCTTC
CASRARDRGRDYGYTF
>TRBV5-1|20|TRBD1|TRBJ2-1|NA
TGCGCCAGCAGCTCGCGAAGCAGACCAACCGGGACAGGGGGTTCCCATGAGCAGTTCTTC
CASSSRSRPTGTGGSHEQFF
>TRBV9|15|TRBD2|TRBJ2-7|NA
TGTGCCAGCAGCGCCGAAGCGGGACTTTCCCCCGAGCAGTACTTC
CASSAEAGLSPEQYF
>TRBV6-5|16|TRBD1|TRBJ1-6|NA
TGTGCCAGCAGTTACTCATCGACAGGGGTAAATTCACCCCTCCACTTT
CASSYSSTGVNSPLHF
>TRBV7-6|18|NA|TRBJ2-7|NA
TGTGCCAGCAGCCTGACGGGTCCCACAACCTCCTTGACCTACGAGCAGTACTTC
CASSLTGPTTSLTYEQYF
>TRBV4-1|17|NA|TRBJ1-1|NA
TGCGCCAGCAGTATCAAACAGGGTAGGGTCCTGGACACTGAAGCTTTCTTT
CASSIKQGRVLDTEAFF
>TRBV6-1|14|NA|TRBJ2-7|NA
TGTGCCAGCAGTGAATTTTTGGGCGTCTACGAGCAGTACTTC
CASSEFLGVYEQYF
>TRBV11-2|13|NA|TRBJ1-1|NA
TGTGCCAGCAGCTTATTTAGTTTAACTGAAGCTTTCTTT
CASSLFSLTEAFF
>TRBV7-9|15|TRBD1|TRBJ1-2|NA
TGTGCCAGCAGCTTAAGCGGGCAGGGGGGCTATGGCTACACCTTC
CASSLSGQGGYGYTF
>TRBV14|12|NA|TRBJ1-2|NA
TGTGCCAGCAGTGAGCAGGGATACGGCTACACCTTC
CASSEQGYGYTF
>TRBV27|15|TRBD2|TRBJ2-7|NA
TGTGCCAGCAGCAGTGCCCGCCTGGGGAGGGATGAGCAGTACTTC
CASSSARLGRDEQYF
>TRBV5-1|16|TRBD2|TRBJ2-4|NA
TGCGCCAGCAGCTCTCGTCCAGCGGGAGATGTCAACATTCAGTACTTC
CASSSRPAGDVNIQYF
>TRBV6-1|13|TRBD1|TRBJ1-2|NA
TGTGCCAGCAGCACCGGGACAGGGGGAGCCTACACCTTC
CASSTGTGGAYTF
>TRBV12-5|14|NA|TRBJ1-5|NA
TGTGCTAGTGGCTGGGGGCCGGGCAATCAGCCCCAGCATTTT
CASGWGPGNQPQHF
>TRBV4-1|15|TRBD1|TRBJ1-1|NA
TGCGCCAGCAGCCACCCAGGGGGGCGAGTCACTGAAGCTTTCTTT
CASSHPGGRVTEAFF
>TRBV6-5|15|TRBD1|TRBJ2-7|NA
TGTGCCAACAGTTACTCGAATTCAGGGGGCTACGAGCAGTACTTC
CANSYSNSGGYEQYF
>TRBV7-9|14|NA|TRBJ2-7|once
TGTGCCAGCAGCTCGCCGGTCGGGGACTACGAGCAGTACTTC
CASSSPVGDYEQYF
>TRBV15|14|TRBD1|TRBJ1-2|NA
TGTGCCACCAGCAGAGTCGGGACAGGGGCTGGCTACACCTTC
CATSRVGTGAGYTF
>TRBV6-5|13|NA|TRBJ2-5|NA
TGTGCCAGCAGTTCCCAGGGGGGCGGGGAGCAGTACTTC
CASSSQGGGEQYF
>TRBV27|13|NA|TRBJ2-1|NA
TGTGCCAGCAGTAGCAGGTCCTACAATGAGCAGTTCTTC
CASSSRSYNEQFF
>TRBV27|19|TRBD2|TRBJ2-3|NA
TGTGCCAGCAGTACCACAACGCTAGCGGGGGGCCGACCCACAGATACGCAGTATTTT
CASSTTTLAGGRPTDTQYF
>TRBV13|15|TRBD1|TRBJ2-3|NA
TGTGCCAGCAGCATTTGGACAGGTAGCACAGATACGCAGTATTTT
CASSIWTGSTDTQYF
>TRBV28|14|NA|TRBJ1-5|NA
TGTGCCAGCAGTTCTAGGTGGAGCAATCAGCCCCAGCATTTT
CASSSRWSNQPQHF
>TRBV9|13|NA|TRBJ1-4|NA
TGTGCCAGCAGTGACGCCCAGGGCGAAAAACTGTTTTTT
CASSDAQGEKLFF
>TRBV4-1|15|TRBD1|TRBJ1-1|NA
TGCGCCAGCAGCACCCGGGACAGGGGAGGGGTTGAAGCTTTCTTT
CASSTRDRGGVEAFF
>TRBV11-3|16|TRBD1|TRBJ2-1|NA
TGTGCCAGCAGCTTATTACAGGGGTTACGCGGCAATGAGCAGTTCTTC
CASSLLQGLRGNEQFF
>TRBV29-1|14|NA|TRBJ1-5|NA
TGCAGCGTTTCTAATTCTGGTAGCAATCAGCCCCAGCATTTT
CSVSNSGSNQPQHF
>TRBV11-3|12|NA|TRBJ2-7|NA
TGTGCCAGCAGCTTTAATGGCCACGAGCAGTACTTC
CASSFNGHEQYF
>TRBV4-2|18|TRBD2|TRBJ2-3|NA
TGTGCCAGCAGCCAAGTACCGGGACTAGCGGGCTCCACAGATACGCAGTATTTT
CASSQVPGLAGSTDTQYF
>TRBV28|13|NA|TRBJ2-3|NA
TGTGCCAGCGTGGTAGGGGCGAGGAATACGCAGTATTTT
CASVVGARNTQYF
>TRBV4-2|15|NA|TRBJ2-5|few
TGTGCCAGCAGCCAAGATGGAACCCTCAGGGAGACCCAGTACTTC
CASSQDGTLRETQYF
>TRBV28|14|TRBD1|TRBJ1-1|NA
TGTGCCAGCAGGGTCGGGACAGTCGACACTGAAGCTTTCTTT
CASRVGTVDTEAFF
>TRBV5-1|19|TRBD1|TRBJ1-2|NA
TGCGCCAGCAGCGTAACCCCCGGGACAGGGACCTCTTTTAACTATGGCTACACCTTC
CASSVTPGTGTSFNYGYTF
>TRBV15|14|TRBD1|TRBJ2-1|NA
TGTGCCACCGGCGCCGGGACAGCTTACAATGAGCAGTTCTTC
CATGAGTAYNEQFF
>TRBV6-1|13|NA|TRBJ1-1|few
TGTGCCAGCAGTAGGGGCAAGAACACTGAAGCTTTCTTT
CASSRGKNTEAFF
>TRBV7-6|14|TRBD1|TRBJ1-1|NA
TGTGCCAGCAGCAGTACACGGACAGGGGCTGAAGCTTTCTTT
CASSSTRTGAEAFF
>TRBV5-4|15|NA|TRBJ2-1|few
TGTGCCAGCAGCTTGTTTAGAGGGACCTACAATGAGCAGTTCTTC
CASSLFRGTYNEQFF
>TRBV15|16|TRBD1|TRBJ1-3|few
TGTGCCACCAGCGCAAGGACAGGCCCGGCGGTGGACACCATATATTTT
CATSARTGPAVDTIYF